This TCR beta chain was identified during a study of blood T cells in healthy people across ages. A J-beta primer mix and a sample-barcoded 5' primer were used in a second PCR of about 7 to 12 cycles. A single record per CDR3 protein comes from TCRdb applying MiXCR to the 5' RACE reads. The repertoire holds about 730,000 distinct CDR3 sequences, with 35% to 45% as singletons. Sequencing input: blood. This receptor was obtained from a woman aged 55-69 years in good health.

The CDR3, as DNA: TGTGCCAGCAGCTCCTCCACTAGCGGGAGCGCAGATACGCAGTATTTT. It is translated as CASSSSTSGSADTQYF. V gene TRBV11-2 combines with J gene TRBJ2-3, with 11 bases lining up with TRBD2. Germline CDR1 is SGHAT and CDR2 is FQNNGV. V was pared by 4 bases and J by 4 bases, with 7 bases of the junction left unmatched. The CDR3 is 16 residues long.